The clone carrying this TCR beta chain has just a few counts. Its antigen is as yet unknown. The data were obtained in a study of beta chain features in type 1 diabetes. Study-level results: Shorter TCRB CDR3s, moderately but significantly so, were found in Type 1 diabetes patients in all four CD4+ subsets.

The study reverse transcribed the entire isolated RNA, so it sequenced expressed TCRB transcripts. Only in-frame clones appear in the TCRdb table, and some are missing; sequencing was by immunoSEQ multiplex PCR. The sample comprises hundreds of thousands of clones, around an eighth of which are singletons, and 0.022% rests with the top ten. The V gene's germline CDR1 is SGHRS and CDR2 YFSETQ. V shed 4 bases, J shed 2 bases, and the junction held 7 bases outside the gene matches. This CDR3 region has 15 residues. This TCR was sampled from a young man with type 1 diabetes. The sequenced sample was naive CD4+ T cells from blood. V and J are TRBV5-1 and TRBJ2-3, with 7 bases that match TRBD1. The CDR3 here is CASSAGQEFTDTQYF. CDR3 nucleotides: TGCGCCAGCAGCGCCGGACAGGAGTTCACAGATACGCAGTATTTT.